This T cell receptor beta chain was captured in a study of post-analysis software for immune sequencing data. The overall study: Relapsing-remitting, secondary progressive and progressive-relapsing multiple sclerosis courses were included. General study results and limits: TRBV5-6, TRBV5-1 and TRBV20-1 were among several TRBV segments more frequent in patients than controls. Co-batched samples clustered tightly together by F measure. Multiple sclerosis patients showed significantly lower normalized Chao1 diversity than controls did.

The authors incorporated unique molecular identifiers into the TCR beta cDNA libraries. Each CDR3 protein is one row after TCRdb ran MiXCR on the PCR reads. The table has about 460,000 distinct CDR3 sequences, roughly 45% seen once. The CDR3 totals 14 residues. The V gene end was trimmed by 4 bases and the J gene end by 6 bases; junction bases not matched to a gene: 8. Germline-derived CDR1 and CDR2 are SGHRS and YFSETQ. Regarding this clonotype: What it binds is unknown.

This receptor was obtained from a girl under 18 with multiple sclerosis. The sequenced material came from blood. The chain recombines TRBV5-1 with TRBJ1-1; TRBD1 matches 8 bases. The CDR3 here is CASSAGQGYPEAFF. The CDR3 coding sequence is TGCGCCAGCAGCGCCGGACAGGGTTACCCTGAAGCTTTCTTT.